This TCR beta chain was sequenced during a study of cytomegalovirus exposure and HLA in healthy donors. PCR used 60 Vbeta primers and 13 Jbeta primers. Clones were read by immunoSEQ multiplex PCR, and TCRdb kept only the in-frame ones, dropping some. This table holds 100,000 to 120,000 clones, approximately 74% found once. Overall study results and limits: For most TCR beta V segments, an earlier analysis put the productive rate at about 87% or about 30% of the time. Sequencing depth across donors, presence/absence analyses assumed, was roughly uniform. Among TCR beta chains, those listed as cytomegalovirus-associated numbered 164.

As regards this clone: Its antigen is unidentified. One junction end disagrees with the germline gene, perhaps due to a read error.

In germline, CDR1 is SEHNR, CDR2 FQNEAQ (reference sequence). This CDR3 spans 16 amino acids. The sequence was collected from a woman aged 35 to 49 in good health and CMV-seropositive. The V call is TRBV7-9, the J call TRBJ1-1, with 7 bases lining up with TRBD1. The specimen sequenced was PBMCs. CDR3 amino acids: CSSSSADRDWDTEAFF. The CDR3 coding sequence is TGTTCCAGCAGCTCCGCCGACAGGGATTGGGACACTGAAGCTTTCTTT.